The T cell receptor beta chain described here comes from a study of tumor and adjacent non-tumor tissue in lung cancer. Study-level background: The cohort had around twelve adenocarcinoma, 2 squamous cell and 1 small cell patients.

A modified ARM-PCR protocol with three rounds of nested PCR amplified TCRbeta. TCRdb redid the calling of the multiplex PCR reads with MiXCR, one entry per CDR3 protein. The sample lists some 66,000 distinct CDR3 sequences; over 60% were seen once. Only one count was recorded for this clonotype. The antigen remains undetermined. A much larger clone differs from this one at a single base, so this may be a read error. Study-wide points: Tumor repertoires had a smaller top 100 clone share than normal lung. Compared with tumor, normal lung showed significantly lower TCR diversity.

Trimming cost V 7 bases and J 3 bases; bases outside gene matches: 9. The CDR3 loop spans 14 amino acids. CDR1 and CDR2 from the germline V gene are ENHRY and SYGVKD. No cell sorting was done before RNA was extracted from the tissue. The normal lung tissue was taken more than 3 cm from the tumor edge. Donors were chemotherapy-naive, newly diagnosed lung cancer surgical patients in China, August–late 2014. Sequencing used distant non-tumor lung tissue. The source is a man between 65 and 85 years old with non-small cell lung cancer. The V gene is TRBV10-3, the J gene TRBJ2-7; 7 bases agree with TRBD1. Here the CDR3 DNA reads TGTGCCATCAAGGGGGCAGGGGAGATCTACGAGCAGTACTTC. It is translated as CAIKGAGEIYEQYF.